This section outlines one T cell receptor beta chain sequence together with its context. Its matching antigen is unknown. This sample was taken from a study of cytomegalovirus exposure and HLA in healthy donors. Points from the study as a whole: A later analysis showed TCR association rates differing by HLA locus, peaking at DRB1 and lowest at HLA-C. Productive status was seen about 87% or about 30% of the time for most TCR beta V segments in an earlier analysis.

The J segment lost 2 bases and the V segment lost 5 bases, leaving 10 bases of the junction unmatched. Germline CDR1 is SGHAT and CDR2 is FQNNGV. CDR3 length equals 17 residues. The PCR was carried out with 60 Vbeta primers and 13 Jbeta primers. Clones were read by immunoSEQ multiplex PCR, and TCRdb kept only the in-frame ones, dropping some. The data contain some 110,000 clones, approximately 80% of them singletons. The sequence was obtained from a man aged 50 or older in good health and CMV-seronegative. This sequence joins TRBV11-2 and TRBJ2-3, with 10 bases matching TRBD2. Input material: PBMCs. The CDR3 loop reads CASSPTTSGEYTDTQYF. DNA of the CDR3: TGTGCCAGCAGCCCCACTACTAGCGGGGAATACACAGATACGCAGTATTTT.